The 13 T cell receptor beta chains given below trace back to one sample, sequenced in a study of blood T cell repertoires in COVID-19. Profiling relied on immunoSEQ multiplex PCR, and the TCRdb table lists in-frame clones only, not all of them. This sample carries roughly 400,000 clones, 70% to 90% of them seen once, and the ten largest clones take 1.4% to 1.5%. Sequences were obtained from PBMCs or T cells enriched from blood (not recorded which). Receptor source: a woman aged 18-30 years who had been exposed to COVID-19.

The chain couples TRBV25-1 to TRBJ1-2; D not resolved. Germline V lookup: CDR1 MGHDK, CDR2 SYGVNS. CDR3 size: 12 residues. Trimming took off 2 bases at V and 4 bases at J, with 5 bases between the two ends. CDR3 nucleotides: TGTGCCAGCAGTGAAACAGTCTATGGCTACACCTTC. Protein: CASSETVYGYTF.

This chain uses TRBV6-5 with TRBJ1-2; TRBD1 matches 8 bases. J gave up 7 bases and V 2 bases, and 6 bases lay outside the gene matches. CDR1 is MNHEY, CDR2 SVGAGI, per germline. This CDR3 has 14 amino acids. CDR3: CASSYRGQGRGYTF. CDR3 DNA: TGTGCCAGCAGTTACCGCGGACAGGGACGTGGCTACACCTTC.

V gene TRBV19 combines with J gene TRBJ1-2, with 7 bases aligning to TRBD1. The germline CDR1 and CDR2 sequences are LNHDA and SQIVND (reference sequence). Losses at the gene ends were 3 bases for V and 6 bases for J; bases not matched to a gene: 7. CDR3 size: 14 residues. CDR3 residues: CASSIPTGPNGYTF. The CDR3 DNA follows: TGTGCCAGTAGTATCCCGACAGGGCCAAATGGCTACACCTTC.

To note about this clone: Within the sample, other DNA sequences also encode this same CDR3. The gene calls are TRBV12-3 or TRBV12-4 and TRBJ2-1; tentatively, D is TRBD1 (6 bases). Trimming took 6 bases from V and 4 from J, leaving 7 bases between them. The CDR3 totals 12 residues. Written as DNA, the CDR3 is TGTGCCAGCAGAGGGGGTTACAATGAGCAGTTCTTC. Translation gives CASRGGYNEQFF.

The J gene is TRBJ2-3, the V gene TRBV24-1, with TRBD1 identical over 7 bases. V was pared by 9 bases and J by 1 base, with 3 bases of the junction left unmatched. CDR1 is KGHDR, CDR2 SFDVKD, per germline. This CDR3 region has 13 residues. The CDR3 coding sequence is TGTGCCACCGACCAGGGGGGCACAGATACGCAGTATTTT. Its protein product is CATDQGGTDTQYF.

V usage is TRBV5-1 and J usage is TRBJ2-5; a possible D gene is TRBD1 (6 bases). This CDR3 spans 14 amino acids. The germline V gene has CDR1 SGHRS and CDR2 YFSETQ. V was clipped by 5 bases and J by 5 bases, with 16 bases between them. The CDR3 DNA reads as TGCGCCAGCAGGCTCACAGGGAGTGGGGAGACCCAGTACTTC. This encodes CASRLTGSGETQYF.

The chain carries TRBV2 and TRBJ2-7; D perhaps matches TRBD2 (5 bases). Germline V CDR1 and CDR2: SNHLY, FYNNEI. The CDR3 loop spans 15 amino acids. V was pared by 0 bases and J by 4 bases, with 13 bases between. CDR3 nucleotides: TGTGCCAGCAGTGAAGCGCGGGCTAGCCGTTACGAGCAGTACTTC. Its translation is CASSEARASRYEQYF.

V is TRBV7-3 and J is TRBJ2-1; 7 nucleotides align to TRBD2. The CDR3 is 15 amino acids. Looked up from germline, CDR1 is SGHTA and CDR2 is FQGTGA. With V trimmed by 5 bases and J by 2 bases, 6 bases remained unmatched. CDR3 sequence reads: CASSLDRGAYNEQFF. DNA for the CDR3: TGTGCCAGCAGCCTGGATCGGGGGGCCTACAATGAGCAGTTCTTC.

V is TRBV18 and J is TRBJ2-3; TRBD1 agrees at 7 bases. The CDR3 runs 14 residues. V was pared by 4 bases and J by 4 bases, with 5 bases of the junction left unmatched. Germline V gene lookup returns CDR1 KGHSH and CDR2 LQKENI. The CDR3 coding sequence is TGTGCCAGCTCACAGGGGGCCAGCGCAGATACGCAGTATTTT. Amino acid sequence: CASSQGASADTQYF.

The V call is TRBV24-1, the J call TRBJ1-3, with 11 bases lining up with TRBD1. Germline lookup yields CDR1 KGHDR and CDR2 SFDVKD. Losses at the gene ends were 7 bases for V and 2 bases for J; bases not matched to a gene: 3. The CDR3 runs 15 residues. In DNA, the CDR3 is TGTGCCACCAGCCCGGGACAGGGGGCTGGAAACACCATATATTTT. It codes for CATSPGQGAGNTIYF.

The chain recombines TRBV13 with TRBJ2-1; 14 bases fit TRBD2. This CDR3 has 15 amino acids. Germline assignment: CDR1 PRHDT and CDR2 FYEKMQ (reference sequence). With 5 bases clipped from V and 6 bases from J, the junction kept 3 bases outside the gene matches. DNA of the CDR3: TGTGCCAGCAGCGGGACTAGCGGGAGCCCCAATGAGCAGTTCTTC. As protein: CASSGTSGSPNEQFF.

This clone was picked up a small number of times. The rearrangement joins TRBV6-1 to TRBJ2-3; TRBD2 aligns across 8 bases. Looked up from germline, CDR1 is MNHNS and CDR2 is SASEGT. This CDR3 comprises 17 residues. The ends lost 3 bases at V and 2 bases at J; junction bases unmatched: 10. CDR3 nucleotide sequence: TGTGCCAGCAGTGAGACAAGATCGGGGGGGCCCACAGATACGCAGTATTTT. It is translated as CASSETRSGGPTDTQYF.

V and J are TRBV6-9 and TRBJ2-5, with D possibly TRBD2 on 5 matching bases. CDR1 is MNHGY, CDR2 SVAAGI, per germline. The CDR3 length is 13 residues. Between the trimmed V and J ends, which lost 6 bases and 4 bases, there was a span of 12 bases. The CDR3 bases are TGTGCCAGCAGATGCCGGGATATAGAGACCCAGTACTTC. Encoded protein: CASRCRDIETQYF.